The 14 T cell receptor beta chains below all came from one sample that was sequenced in a study of graft-versus-host responses after intestinal transplantation. Their target antigens are unknown. The protocol was immunoSEQ multiplex PCR, while the TCRdb copy is restricted to in-frame clones and leaves out a portion. The table records about 130,000 clones, approximately 94% of them present only once. Specimen: unstimulated CD4+ T cells sorted from spleen or lymph node cells, collected before intestinal transplant. The receptor source for this set is a human donor who received an intestinal transplant.

The gene calls are TRBV5-4 and TRBJ1-1, with D unresolved. The CDR3 totals 12 residues. V gave up 7 bases and J gave up 3 bases, with 10 bases separating them. Germline CDR1 is SGHNT and CDR2 is YYREEE (reference sequence). CDR3 nucleotides: TGTGCCAGCGGTGGAAGGGACACTGAAGCTTTCTTT. Its protein is CASGGRDTEAFF.

The chain employs TRBV13 and TRBJ1-2; 7 nucleotides agree with TRBD1. The V gene end was trimmed by 1 base and the J gene end by 7 bases; junction bases not matched to a gene: 9. CDR1 and CDR2 from the germline V gene are PRHDT and FYEKMQ (reference sequence). This CDR3 is built from 15 residues. CDR3 in amino acids: CASSLAGQKLPGYTF. The CDR3 bases are TGTGCCAGCAGCTTAGCGGGACAGAAGTTGCCTGGCTACACCTTC.

The sample holds a few counts of this clone. This sequence joins TRBV14 and TRBJ2-1; perhaps D is TRBD1 or TRBD2 (5 bases each). The germline V and J ends were trimmed by 4 bases and 4 bases, with 20 bases remaining between them. CDR1 and CDR2 (germline): SGHDN, FVKESK. This CDR3 contains 17 residues. The CDR3 region has the DNA TGTGCCAGCAGCCGATATACTTCGGGACGGAATTACAATGAGCAGTTCTTC. The encoded protein is CASSRYTSGRNYNEQFF.

This chain connects TRBV5-1 to TRBJ2-3; possibly TRBD2 for D (5 bases). Germline V lookup: CDR1 SGHRS, CDR2 YFSETQ. The CDR3 totals 14 residues. The V end was cut by 4 bases, the J end by 4 bases, with 13 bases between. The CDR3 here is CASSQRTPPDTQYF. The CDR3, as DNA: TGCGCCAGCAGCCAAAGGACTCCTCCAGATACGCAGTATTTT.

The V and J genes are TRBV5-6 and TRBJ1-2, with TRBD1 matching over 10 bases. J was trimmed by 8 bases and V by 0 bases; bases with no gene match: 4. Looked up from germline, CDR1 is SGHDT and CDR2 is YYEEEE. The length of the CDR3 is 14 residues. CDR3 amino acids: CASSLGQGAGGYTF. The CDR3 coding sequence is TGTGCCAGCAGCTTGGGACAGGGGGCCGGGGGCTACACCTTC.

V usage is TRBV5-1 and J usage is TRBJ2-1; 8 bases agree with TRBD2. Germline CDR1 is SGHRS and CDR2 is YFSETQ. V shed 3 bases, J shed 2 bases, and the junction held 13 bases outside the gene matches. The CDR3 totals 18 residues. CDR3 DNA: TGCGCCAGCAGCTGGGGGACCCAACTAGCGGCAACCTACAATGAGCAGTTCTTC. It encodes CASSWGTQLAATYNEQFF.

V is TRBV6-1 and J is TRBJ1-1; tentatively, D is TRBD1 (5 bases). Germline V gene sequence: CDR1 MNHNS, CDR2 SASEGT. The CDR3 consists of 14 residues. V was shortened by 6 bases and J by 0 bases, with 11 bases between the two germline ends. This chain's CDR3 is CASSEGRLNTEAFF. Here the CDR3 DNA reads TGTGCCAGCAGCGAGGGGCGGTTGAACACTGAAGCTTTCTTT.

This clone was found a few times. Other DNA sequences within the sample encode an identical CDR3. This sequence joins TRBV4-2 and TRBJ2-7, with 11 positions matching TRBD2. The CDR3 is made up of 14 amino acids. The ends lost 4 bases at V and 2 bases at J; junction bases unmatched: 1. Germline CDR1 reads LGHNA; CDR2 reads YNFKEQ. The CDR3 here is CASSPTSGAYEQYF. The CDR3, as DNA: TGTGCCAGCAGCCCGACTAGCGGGGCCTACGAGCAGTACTTC.

This clone was counted a single time. V and J are TRBV5-4 and TRBJ1-5; the D gene is possibly TRBD1 (5 bases). V was pared by 4 bases and J by 4 bases, with 12 bases between. CDR1 is SGHNT and CDR2 is YYREEE in the germline V gene (reference sequence). This CDR3 contains 14 residues. CDR3 protein: CASSRGGGNQPQHF. The DNA of the CDR3 is TGTGCCAGCAGCCGGGGCGGCGGTAATCAGCCCCAGCATTTT.

This chain links TRBV10-3 with TRBJ1-2; 9 nucleotides line up with TRBD1. Germline V gene sequence: CDR1 ENHRY, CDR2 SYGVKD. Unmatched junction bases numbered 11, after V lost 6 bases and J lost 6 bases. The CDR3 is 15 residues long. The CDR3 nucleotides read TGTGCCATCAGGGTCCGGGACAGGGAAAAGAATGGCTACACCTTC. Protein product: CAIRVRDREKNGYTF.

The gene calls are TRBV5-6 and TRBJ2-7, with D perhaps matching TRBD1 or TRBD2 (5 bases each). Trimming took 7 bases from V and 1 from J, leaving 12 bases between them. CDR3 length equals 13 residues. Germline V gene sequence: CDR1 SGHDT, CDR2 YYEEEE. The CDR3 bases are TGTGCCAGCGGGGGTTTGAAGTCCTACGAGCAGTACTTC. It codes for CASGGLKSYEQYF.

The V gene is TRBV7-3, the J gene TRBJ2-2; TRBD2 agrees at 7 bases. Losses at the gene ends were 4 bases for V and 6 bases for J; bases not matched to a gene: 8. Germline V gene data show CDR1 as SGHTA and CDR2 as FQGTGA. This CDR3 region has 15 residues. This CDR3 is CASSSKRGGPGELFF. The DNA for the CDR3 is TGTGCCAGCAGCTCCAAGCGGGGTGGGCCCGGGGAGCTGTTTTTT.

The chain couples TRBV5-8 to TRBJ1-4, with D perhaps TRBD1 (6 bases). This CDR3 comprises 16 residues. The germline gives CDR1 SGHTS, CDR2 YDEGEE. The germline V and J ends were trimmed by 4 bases and 4 bases, with 17 bases remaining between them. The chain's CDR3 is CASSTGWTVRNEKLFF. CDR3 sequence (DNA): TGTGCCAGCAGCACTGGTTGGACAGTCCGTAATGAAAAACTGTTTTTT.

This clone showed up just once. The chain employs TRBV7-6 and TRBJ2-3, with 12 bases fitting TRBD2. The CDR3 covers 16 residues. Germline V gene data show CDR1 as SGHVS and CDR2 as FNYEAQ. With 5 bases clipped from V and 2 bases from J, the junction kept 5 bases outside the gene matches. CDR3 sequence reads: CASSLTSGGHTDTQYF. In DNA, the CDR3 is TGTGCCAGCAGCCTCACTAGCGGGGGGCACACAGATACGCAGTATTTT.